This TCR beta chain originates from a study of cytomegalovirus exposure and HLA in healthy donors. Overall study findings and caveats: Sequencing likely produced, as an artifact, a cluster of highly shared sequence variants. The investigators catalogued 150 to 200 TCR beta chains as cytomegalovirus-associated. The authors later found most CMV-associated TCR beta chains appeared HLA-restricted.

With 4 bases clipped from V and 6 bases from J, the junction kept 9 bases outside the gene matches. Germline lookup yields CDR1 SGHTA and CDR2 FQGNSA. The CDR3 consists of 16 residues. Remarks on this clone: The antigen remains unidentified.

PCR amplification relied on 60 Vbeta primers (plus 13 Jbeta primers). The protocol was immunoSEQ multiplex PCR, while the TCRdb copy is restricted to in-frame clones and leaves out a portion. The profile shows around 110,000 clones, about three fifths of them singletons. The sequencing sample was made of PBMCs. The clonotype was recovered from a woman between 40 and 50 years old in good health and CMV-seropositive. The chain is built from TRBV7-2 and TRBJ2-1; 10 nucleotides match TRBD2. The chain's CDR3 is CASSSQASGGPNEQFF. CDR3 nucleotides: TGTGCCAGCAGCTCGCAAGCTAGCGGGGGCCCCAATGAGCAGTTCTTC.